This is a list of T cell receptor beta chains from one sample in a study of cytomegalovirus exposure and HLA in healthy donors. Assay: immunoSEQ multiplex PCR; the TCRdb copy retains only in-frame clones and omits some. The table lists roughly 110,000 clones, about 64% of them singletons, with roughly 2.8% in the top ten. The specimen was PBMCs. The source of these receptors is a female donor in good health and CMV-seronegative. CDR3s include the opening cysteine and the closing phenylalanine or tryptophan. The order of the fields is D gene, clone size, J gene, V gene, CDR3 protein, CDR3 DNA. D genes are given only for firm matches. Clone size, where shown, is once, few, many, or a class for clones that have expanded.

NA,NA,TRBJ1-3,TRBV11-2,CASSFDKFGNTIYF,TGTGCCAGCAGCTTTGACAAGTTTGGAAACACCATATATTTT
NA,once,TRBJ2-7,TRBV10-3,CAISEKGLEQYF,TGTGCCATCAGTGAAAAGGGGCTCGAGCAGTACTTC
TRBD2,NA,TRBJ2-5,TRBV9,CASSTGTSVKETQYF,TGTGCCAGCAGCACAGGGACTAGCGTGAAAGAGACCCAGTACTTC
NA,few,TRBJ1-3,TRBV9,CASSVIGQGDTIYF,TGTGCCAGCAGCGTAATAGGGCAGGGTGACACCATATATTTT
TRBD1,once,TRBJ1-3,TRBV5-4,CASSEGQLRSGNTIYF,TGTGCCAGCAGCGAGGGACAGCTCCGCTCTGGAAACACCATATATTTT
NA,few,TRBJ2-7,TRBV28,CASSTTNPYEQYF,TGTGCCAGCAGTACAACCAACCCCTACGAGCAGTACTTC
TRBD1,NA,TRBJ2-5,TRBV5-1,CASSFRQGVVETQYF,TGCGCCAGCAGCTTTCGACAGGGGGTCGTGGAGACCCAGTACTTC
TRBD1,NA,TRBJ2-2,TRBV2,CASSVRGGANTGELFF,TGTGCCAGCAGTGTTCGAGGGGGCGCGAACACCGGGGAGCTGTTTTTT
NA,few,TRBJ1-5,TRBV5-5,CASSNRDSNQPQHF,TGTGCCAGCAGCAACAGGGATAGCAATCAGCCCCAGCATTTT
NA,NA,TRBJ2-5,TRBV27,CASSVWASETQYF,TGTGCCAGCAGTGTCTGGGCCTCGGAGACCCAGTACTTC
TRBD2,NA,TRBJ2-1,TRBV15,CATSTGLAGPNEQFF,TGTGCCACCAGCACGGGACTAGCGGGGCCCAATGAGCAGTTCTTC
NA,NA,TRBJ1-1,TRBV5-1,CASSWTANTEAFF,TGCGCCAGCAGCTGGACAGCGAACACTGAAGCTTTCTTT
NA,NA,TRBJ2-6,TRBV12-2,CASRLALGQISSGANVLTF,TGTGCAAGTCGCTTAGCGCTGGGACAGATAAGCTCTGGGGCCAACGTCCTGACTTTC
NA,NA,TRBJ1-1,TRBV5-1,CASSWSGSGDTEAFF,TGCGCCAGCAGCTGGTCCGGGAGTGGGGACACTGAAGCTTTCTTT
NA,NA,TRBJ2-5,TRBV11-1,CASSLGRGETQYF,TGTGCCAGCAGCTTAGGCCGGGGGGAGACCCAGTACTTC
NA,NA,TRBJ1-5,TRBV30,CAWSVTGRVNQPQHF,TGTGCCTGGAGTGTAACGGGGAGGGTTAATCAGCCCCAGCATTTT
TRBD1,NA,TRBJ2-3,TRBV7-9,CASSYPLTGAAESQYF,TGTGCCAGCAGCTACCCCCTGACAGGGGCGGCCGAATCGCAGTATTTT
TRBD1,NA,TRBJ1-2,TRBV6-1,CASSGLGQGAHLYGYTF,TGTGCCAGCAGTGGCTTGGGACAGGGGGCGCATCTATACGGCTACACCTTC
TRBD1,NA,TRBJ2-3,TRBV27,CASTPGQGQPHTDTQYF,TGTGCCAGCACTCCTGGACAGGGACAGCCACACACAGATACGCAGTATTTT
TRBD1,NA,TRBJ1-3,TRBV7-9,CASSPARDRGNTIYF,TGTGCCAGCAGCCCCGCCCGGGACAGGGGAAACACCATATATTTT
TRBD1,few,TRBJ2-2,TRBV7-4,CADISETGPNTGELFF,TGTGCCGATATATCGGAGACAGGGCCCAACACCGGGGAGCTGTTTTTT
NA,NA,TRBJ1-2,TRBV27,CASSFLPSDSYGYTF,TGTGCCAGCAGTTTCCTGCCCTCAGATTCCTATGGCTACACCTTC
NA,once,TRBJ2-1,TRBV5-6,CASSLVAAVSYNEQFF,TGTGCCAGCAGCTTGGTGGCGGCGGTCTCCTACAATGAGCAGTTCTTC
NA,NA,TRBJ2-5,TRBV25-1,CASSEFQGLKETQYF,TGTGCCAGCAGTGAATTTCAGGGGCTGAAAGAGACCCAGTACTTC
NA,few,TRBJ2-2,TRBV9,CASSAQYSREITGELFF,TGTGCCAGCAGCGCCCAATATTCGCGGGAAATCACCGGGGAGCTGTTTTTT
NA,NA,TRBJ1-2,TRBV5-5,CASSLGRGVRESPPTF,TGTGCCAGCAGCTTGGGCCGGGGGGTCCGAGAGAGCCCCCCCACCTTC
NA,NA,TRBJ1-1,TRBV7-2,CASRRREGQTEAFF,TGTGCCAGCAGGCGCAGGGAGGGGCAAACTGAAGCTTTCTTT
NA,NA,TRBJ2-1,TRBV28,CASSLVLAVNEQFF,TGTGCCAGCAGTTTAGTATTGGCGGTGAATGAGCAGTTCTTC